The 3 T cell receptor beta chains in this list originate from one sample, sequenced in a study of technical replicates of blood from a handful of donors. Assay used: immunoSEQ multiplex PCR; TCRdb lists only in-frame clones, some missing. Among tens of thousands of clones, roughly 96% were seen once, and the ten largest hold roughly 0.34%. Input material: T cells isolated from PBMCs. Receptors originate from a human donor in good health.

The chain employs TRBV9 and TRBJ2-7, with D maybe TRBD2 (6 bases). The CDR3 consists of 17 residues. V was trimmed by 2 bases and J by 3 bases, leaving 21 bases between them. Germline values: CDR1 SGDLS, CDR2 YYNGEE. CDR3 nucleotide sequence: TGTGCCAGCAGCGTGGGACGGCGTGGGAGCGGGTACTACGAGCAGTACTTC. Translation: CASSVGRRGSGYYEQYF.

The chain combines TRBV6-5 with TRBJ2-1; a possible D gene is TRBD2 (6 bases). CDR3 length: 15 residues. CDR1 and CDR2 from the germline V gene are MNHEY and SVGAGI. V was trimmed by 7 bases and J by 2 bases, leaving 15 bases between them. The chain's CDR3 is CASTPLRGAYNEQFF. The CDR3 DNA reads TGTGCCAGCACCCCCCTGCGGGGTGCCTACAATGAGCAGTTCTTC.

The J gene is TRBJ2-3, the V gene TRBV9, with D maybe TRBD2 (6 bases). This CDR3 has 15 amino acids. In germline, CDR1 is SGDLS, CDR2 YYNGEE. Between the trimmed V and J ends, which lost 2 bases and 1 base, there was a span of 11 bases. In DNA form, the CDR3 reads TGTGCCAGCAGCGTGCGTCCTAGCGGCACAGATACGCAGTATTTT. Its protein is CASSVRPSGTDTQYF.